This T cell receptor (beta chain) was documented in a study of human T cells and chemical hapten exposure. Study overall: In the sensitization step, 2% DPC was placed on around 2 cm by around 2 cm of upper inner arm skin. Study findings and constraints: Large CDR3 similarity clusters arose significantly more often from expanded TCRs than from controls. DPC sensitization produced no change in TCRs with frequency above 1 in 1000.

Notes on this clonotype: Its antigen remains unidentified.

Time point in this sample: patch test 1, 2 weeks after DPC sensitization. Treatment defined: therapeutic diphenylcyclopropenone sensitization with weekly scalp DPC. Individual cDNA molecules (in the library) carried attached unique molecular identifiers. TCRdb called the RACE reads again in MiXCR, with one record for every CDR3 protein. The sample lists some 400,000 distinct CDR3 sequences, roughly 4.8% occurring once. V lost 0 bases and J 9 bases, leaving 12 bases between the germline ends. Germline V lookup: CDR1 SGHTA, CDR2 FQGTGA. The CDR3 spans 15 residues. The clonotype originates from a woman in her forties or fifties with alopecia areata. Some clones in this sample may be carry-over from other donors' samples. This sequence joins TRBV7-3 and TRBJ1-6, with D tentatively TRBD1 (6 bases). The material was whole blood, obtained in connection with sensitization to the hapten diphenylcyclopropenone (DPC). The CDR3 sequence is CASSLTAQGTSPLHF. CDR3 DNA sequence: TGTGCCAGCAGCTTAACCGCGCAGGGGACTTCACCCCTCCACTTT.